These 8 T cell receptor beta chains share one sample of origin, sequenced in a study of human T cells and chemical hapten exposure. Unfractionated whole blood was the source from which total RNA was extracted. TCRdb called the 5' RACE reads again in MiXCR, with one record for every CDR3 protein. The sample has under 100,000 distinct CDR3 sequences, roughly 15% seen once. The receptors shown here come from a female donor in good health.

The chain employs TRBV9 and TRBJ1-2; D unclear. The CDR3 extends over 14 amino acids. The germline V and J ends were trimmed by 3 bases and 7 bases, with 16 bases remaining between them. Per the germline V gene, CDR1 is SGDLS and CDR2 is YYNGEE. CDR3 region: CASSAQHQVGGYTF. Written as DNA, the CDR3 is TGTGCCAGCAGCGCTCAGCACCAGGTTGGTGGCTACACCTTC.

The genes are TRBV7-9 and TRBJ2-3; TRBD2 might be the D (5 bases). Germline V gene lookup returns CDR1 SEHNR and CDR2 FQNEAQ (reference sequence). The CDR3 runs 16 residues. V gave up 1 base and J gave up 2 bases, with 13 bases separating them. CDR3 DNA: TGTGCCAGCAGCTTAGGAGGGCTGCTGGACACAGATACGCAGTATTTT. Its translation: CASSLGGLLDTDTQYF.

V is TRBV24-1 and J is TRBJ2-1; 12 bases map to TRBD2. Germline V gene sequence: CDR1 KGHDR, CDR2 SFDVKD. V shed 3 bases, J shed 12 bases, and the junction held 14 bases outside the gene matches. CDR3 length: 17 residues. The CDR3 spells CATSDAGLAGPGEWQFF. CDR3 nucleotide sequence: TGTGCCACCAGTGATGCTGGACTAGCGGGACCAGGGGAGTGGCAGTTCTTC.

The J gene is TRBJ1-2, the V gene TRBV12-3 or TRBV12-4; D remains unclear. V gave up 3 bases and J gave up 7 bases, with 12 bases separating them. The CDR3 extends over 13 amino acids. CDR3 nucleotide sequence: TGTGCCAGCAGTTTTTCGGAACGCGGTGGCTACACCTTC. Protein: CASSFSERGGYTF.

This clonotype was counted many times. In DNA form, the CDR3 reads TGTGCCAGCAGTTTTTACAGAACCCGAGGGGACAGTCAGCCCCAGCATTTT. Its protein product is CASSFYRTRGDSQPQHF. The rearrangement uses TRBV12-3 or TRBV12-4 and TRBJ1-5, with 7 bases that match TRBD1. This CDR3 is 17 amino acids long. After removal of 3 bases from V and 6 bases from J, the junction contained 14 bases not matched to a gene.

There are many counts of this clonotype. The CDR3 nucleotides read TGTGCCTGGAGTGTACAGCGGGGAGCCGCTAGCACAGATACGCAGTATTTT. As protein: CAWSVQRGAASTDTQYF. The chain links TRBV30 to TRBJ2-3, with 7 nucleotides matching TRBD2. The length of the CDR3 is 17 residues. Germline V gives CDR1 GTSNPN, CDR2 SVGIG (reference sequence). Trimming took 0 bases from V and 0 from J; bases not matched to a gene: 9. Full variable domain (rest looked up from reference TRBV30 and TRBJ2-3): SQTIHQWPATLVQPVGSPLSLECTVEGTSNPNLYWYRQAAGRGLQLLFYSVGIGQISSEVPQNLSASRPQDRQFILSSKKLLLSDSGFYLCAWSVQRGAASTDTQYFGPGTRLTVL.

Only a few counts were recorded for this clonotype. V usage is TRBV5-1 and J usage is TRBJ2-7; D is uncertain. V lost 0 bases and J lost 4, with 11 bases in between. From germline, CDR1 is SGHRS and CDR2 YFSETQ. This CDR3 is 14 amino acids long. CDR3 DNA sequence: TGCGCCAGCAGCTTGGCCGGGCAGGCTTACGAGCAGTACTTC. Translating it yields CASSLAGQAYEQYF.

The rearrangement uses TRBV7-8 and TRBJ2-7; 7 nucleotides line up with TRBD1. Trimming cost V 0 bases and J 5 bases; bases outside gene matches: 7. This CDR3 spans 15 amino acids. Germline V gene data show CDR1 as SGHVS and CDR2 as FQNEAQ. The CDR3, as DNA: TGTGCCAGCAGCTTAGCCCTGGCAGGGGGTAACGAGCAGTACTTC. Residues: CASSLALAGGNEQYF.